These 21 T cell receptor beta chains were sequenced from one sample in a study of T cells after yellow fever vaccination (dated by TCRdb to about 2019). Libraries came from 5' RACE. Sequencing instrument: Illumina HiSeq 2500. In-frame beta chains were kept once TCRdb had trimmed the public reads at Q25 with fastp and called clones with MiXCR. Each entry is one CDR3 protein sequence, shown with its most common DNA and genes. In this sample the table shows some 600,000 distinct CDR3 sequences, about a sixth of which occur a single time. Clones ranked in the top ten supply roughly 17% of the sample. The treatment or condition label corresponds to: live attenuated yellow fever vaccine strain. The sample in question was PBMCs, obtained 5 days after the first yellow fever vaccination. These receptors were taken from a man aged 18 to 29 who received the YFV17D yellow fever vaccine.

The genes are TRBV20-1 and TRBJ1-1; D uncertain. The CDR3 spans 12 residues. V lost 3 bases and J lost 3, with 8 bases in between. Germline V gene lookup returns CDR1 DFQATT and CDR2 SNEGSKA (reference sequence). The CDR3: CSASYVYTEAFF. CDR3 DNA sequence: TGCAGTGCTAGTTATGTGTACACTGAAGCTTTCTTT.

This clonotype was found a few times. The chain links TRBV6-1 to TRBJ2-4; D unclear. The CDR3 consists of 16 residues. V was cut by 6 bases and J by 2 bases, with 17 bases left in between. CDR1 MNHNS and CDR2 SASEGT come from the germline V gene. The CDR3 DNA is TGTGCCAGCAGATTCGGACGCAGCGTAACCAAAAACATTCAGTACTTC. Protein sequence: CASRFGRSVTKNIQYF.

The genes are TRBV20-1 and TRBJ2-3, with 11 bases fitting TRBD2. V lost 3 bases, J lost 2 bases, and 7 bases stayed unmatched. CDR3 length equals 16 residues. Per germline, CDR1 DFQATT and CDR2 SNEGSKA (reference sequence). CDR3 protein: CSARRASGGYTDTQYF. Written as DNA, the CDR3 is TGCAGTGCTAGGCGGGCTAGCGGGGGGTACACAGATACGCAGTATTTT.

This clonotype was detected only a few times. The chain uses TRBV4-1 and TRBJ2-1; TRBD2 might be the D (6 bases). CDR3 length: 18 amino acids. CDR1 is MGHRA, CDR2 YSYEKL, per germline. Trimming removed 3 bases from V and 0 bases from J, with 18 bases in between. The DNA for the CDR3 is TGCGCCAGCAGCCATCGTCTCTCAGGAGGGAGCTCCTACAATGAGCAGTTCTTC. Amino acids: CASSHRLSGGSSYNEQFF.

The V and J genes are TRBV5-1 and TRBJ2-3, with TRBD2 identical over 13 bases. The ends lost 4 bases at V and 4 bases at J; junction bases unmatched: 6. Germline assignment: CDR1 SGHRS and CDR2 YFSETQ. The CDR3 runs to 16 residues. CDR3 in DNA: TGCGCCAGCAGCATCGGGACTAGCGGGGTCGCAGATACGCAGTATTTT. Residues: CASSIGTSGVADTQYF.

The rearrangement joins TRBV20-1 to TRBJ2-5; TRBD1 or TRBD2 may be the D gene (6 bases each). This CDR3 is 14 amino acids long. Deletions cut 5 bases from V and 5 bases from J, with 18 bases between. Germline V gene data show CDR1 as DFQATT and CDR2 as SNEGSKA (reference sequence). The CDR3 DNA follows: TGCAGTGCTTACGGGGGCGCCGGGTGGGAGACCCAGTACTTC. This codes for CSAYGGAGWETQYF.

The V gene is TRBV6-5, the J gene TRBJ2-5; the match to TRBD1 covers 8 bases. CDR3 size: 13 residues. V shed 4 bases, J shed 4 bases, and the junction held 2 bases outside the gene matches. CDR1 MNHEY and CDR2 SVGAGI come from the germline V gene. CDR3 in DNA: TGTGCCAGCAGTTGGACAGGGTCAGAGACCCAGTACTTC. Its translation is CASSWTGSETQYF.

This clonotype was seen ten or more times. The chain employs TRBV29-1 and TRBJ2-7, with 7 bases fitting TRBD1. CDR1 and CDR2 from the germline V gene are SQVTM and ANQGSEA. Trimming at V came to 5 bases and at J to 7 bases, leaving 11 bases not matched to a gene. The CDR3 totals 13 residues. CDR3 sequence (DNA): TGCAGCGTTAATAGAGAGGGGGCGAGTGAGCAGTACGTC. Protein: CSVNREGASEQYV.

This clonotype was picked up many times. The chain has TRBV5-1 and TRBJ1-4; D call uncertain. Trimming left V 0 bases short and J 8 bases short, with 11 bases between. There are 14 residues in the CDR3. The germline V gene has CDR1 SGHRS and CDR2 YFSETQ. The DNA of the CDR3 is TGCGCCAGCAGCTTGGAAGGGCCCGGGGAAAAACTGTTTTTT. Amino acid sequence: CASSLEGPGEKLFF.

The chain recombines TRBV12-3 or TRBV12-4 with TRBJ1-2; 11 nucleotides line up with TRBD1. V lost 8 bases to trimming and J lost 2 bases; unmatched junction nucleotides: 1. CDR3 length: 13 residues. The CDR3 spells CASGQGANYGYTF. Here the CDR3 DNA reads TGTGCCAGCGGACAGGGGGCAAACTATGGCTACACCTTC.

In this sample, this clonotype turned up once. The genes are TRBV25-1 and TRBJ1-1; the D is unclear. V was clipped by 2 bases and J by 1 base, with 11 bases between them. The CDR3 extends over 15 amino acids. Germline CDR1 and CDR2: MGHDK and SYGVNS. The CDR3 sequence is CASSEREGWNTEAFF. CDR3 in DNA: TGTGCCAGCAGTGAAAGGGAGGGTTGGAACACTGAAGCTTTCTTT.

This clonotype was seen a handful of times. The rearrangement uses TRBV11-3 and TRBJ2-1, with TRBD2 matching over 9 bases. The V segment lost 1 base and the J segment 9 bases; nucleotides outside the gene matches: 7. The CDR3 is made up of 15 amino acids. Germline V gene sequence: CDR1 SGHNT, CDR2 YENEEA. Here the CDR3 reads CASSLVSGGTTEQFF. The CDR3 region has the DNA TGTGCCAGCAGCTTAGTCAGCGGGGGGACGACTGAGCAGTTCTTC. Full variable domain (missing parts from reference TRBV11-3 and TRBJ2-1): EAGVVQSPRYKIIEKKQPVAFWCNPISGHNTLYWYLQNLGQGPELLIRYENEEAVDDSQLPKDRFSAERLKGVDSTLKIQPAELGDSAVYLCASSLVSGGTTEQFFGPGTRLTVL.

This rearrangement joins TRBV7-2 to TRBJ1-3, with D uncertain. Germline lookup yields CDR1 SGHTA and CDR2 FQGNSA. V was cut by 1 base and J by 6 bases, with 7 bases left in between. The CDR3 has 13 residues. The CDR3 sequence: CASSLGATNTIYF. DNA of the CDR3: TGTGCCAGCAGCTTAGGGGCGACAAACACCATATATTTT.

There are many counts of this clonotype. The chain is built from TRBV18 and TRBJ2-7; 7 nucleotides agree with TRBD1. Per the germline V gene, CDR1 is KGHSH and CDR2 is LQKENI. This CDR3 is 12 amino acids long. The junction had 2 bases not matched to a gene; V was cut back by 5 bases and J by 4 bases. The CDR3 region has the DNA TGTGCCAGCTCAGGGACAGCGTACGAGCAGTACTTC. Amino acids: CASSGTAYEQYF.

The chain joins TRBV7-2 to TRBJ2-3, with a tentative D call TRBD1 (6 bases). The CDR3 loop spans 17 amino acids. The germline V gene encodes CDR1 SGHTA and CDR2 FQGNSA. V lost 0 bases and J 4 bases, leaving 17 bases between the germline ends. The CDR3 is CASSLAHQGIIPDTQYF. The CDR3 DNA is TGTGCCAGCAGCTTAGCCCACCAGGGGATTATCCCAGATACGCAGTATTTT.

CDR3: CASSEFRSGGAEETQYF. Here the CDR3 DNA reads TGTGCCAGCAGTGAATTTCGTAGCGGGGGGGCGGAAGAGACCCAGTACTTC. The chain carries TRBV2 and TRBJ2-5; 11 bases match TRBD2. Trimming removed 2 bases from V and 3 bases from J; junction bases left unmatched: 8. Germline CDR1 SNHLY, CDR2 FYNNEI. This CDR3 comprises 17 residues.

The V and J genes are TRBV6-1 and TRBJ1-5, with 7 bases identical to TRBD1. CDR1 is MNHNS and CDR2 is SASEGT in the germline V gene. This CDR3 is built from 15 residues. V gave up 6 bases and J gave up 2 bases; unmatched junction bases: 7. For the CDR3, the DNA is TGTGCCAGCAGGGGGACAGTCGGGGGCAATCAGCCCCAGCATTTT. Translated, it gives CASRGTVGGNQPQHF.

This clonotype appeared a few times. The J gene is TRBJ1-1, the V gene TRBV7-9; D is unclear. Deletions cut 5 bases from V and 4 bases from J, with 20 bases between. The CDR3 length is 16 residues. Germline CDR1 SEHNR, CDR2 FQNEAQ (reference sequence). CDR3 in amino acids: CASSPTSLRSSTEAFF. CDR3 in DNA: TGTGCCAGCAGCCCCACATCACTTCGAAGCTCCACTGAAGCTTTCTTT.

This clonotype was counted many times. CDR3 bases: TGTGCCAGCAGCATGCGGGGGTACTATGGCTACACCTTC. Amino acids: CASSMRGYYGYTF. This chain uses TRBV7-2 with TRBJ1-2; TRBD1 is a possible D gene (5 bases). The CDR3 has 13 amino acids. The germline CDR1 and CDR2 sequences are SGHTA and FQGNSA. Deletions cut 5 bases from V and 3 bases from J, with 10 bases between.

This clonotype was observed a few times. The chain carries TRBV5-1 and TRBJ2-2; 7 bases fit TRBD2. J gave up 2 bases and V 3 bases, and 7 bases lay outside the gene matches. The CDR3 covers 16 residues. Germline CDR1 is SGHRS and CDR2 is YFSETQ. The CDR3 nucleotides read TGCGCCAGCAGCTCCGGGACTACGCGAAACACCGGGGAGCTGTTTTTT. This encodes CASSSGTTRNTGELFF.

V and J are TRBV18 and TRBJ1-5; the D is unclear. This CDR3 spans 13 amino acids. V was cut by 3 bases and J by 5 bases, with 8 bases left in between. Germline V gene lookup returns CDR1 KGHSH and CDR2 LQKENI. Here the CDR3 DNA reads TGTGCCAGCTCACCCCACAAGGATCAGCCCCAGCATTTT. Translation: CASSPHKDQPQHF.